This TCR beta chain was sequenced in a study of blood T cell repertoires in COVID-19. Study overall: Samples came from the United States, Italy and Spain, spanning acute and convalescent COVID-19. In each case, the material was cDNA or gDNA derived from T cells, B-cell-depleted T cells, or PBMCs.

Using immunoSEQ multiplex PCR, the repertoire was profiled, and TCRdb retains in-frame clones only, with some absent. The table lists roughly 220,000 clones, 80% to 90% of them singletons. Residents of about 25 US areas, aged about 18 to 89 years, made up the participants. CDR3 length: 15 amino acids. Trimming removed 2 bases from V and 0 bases from J, with 8 bases in between. Germline values: CDR1 MNHEY, CDR2 SVGAGI. The J gene is TRBJ1-5, the V gene TRBV6-5; D gene unclear. The clonotype originates from a young woman in a cohort exposed to, infected with or recovered from COVID-19 (not recorded which). Sequenced sample: PBMCs or T cells enriched from blood (not recorded which). CDR3 loop: CASSYGDYSNQPQHF. The CDR3 DNA is TGTGCCAGCAGTTACGGAGACTATAGCAATCAGCCCCAGCATTTT.